This entry features one T cell receptor (beta chain) sequence. All of the isolated RNA was reverse transcribed, so expressed TCRB transcripts were sequenced. The table came from immunoSEQ multiplex PCR; TCRdb's copy has only in-frame clones and leaves some out. The sample carries around 330,000 clones, approximately 11% recorded once. This sample was taken from a study of beta chain features in type 1 diabetes. The CDR3 has 13 residues. Trimming shortened V by 8 bases and J by 3 bases, and 16 bases separated the two germline ends. Germline CDR1 SQVTM, CDR2 ANQGSEA. V and J are TRBV29-1 and TRBJ1-1; tentative D call: TRBD1 (6 bases). What was sequenced was naive CD4+ T cells from blood. The source of this sequence is a woman between 25 and 40 years old in good health. CDR3 nucleotide sequence: TGCAGCTTTGCGAGGACAGAGTACACTGAAGCTTTCTTT. This translates into CSFARTEYTEAFF.